This TCR beta chain was obtained from a study of blood T cell repertoires in COVID-19. The CDR3 totals 15 residues. Germline lookup yields CDR1 SGHKS and CDR2 YYEKEE (reference sequence). V dropped 4 bases and J dropped 1; count of bases not matched to a gene: 6. The table came from immunoSEQ multiplex PCR; TCRdb's copy has only in-frame clones and leaves some out. This sample has hundreds of thousands of clones; about 88% occur once, and the top ten carry 2.5% to 3%. Participant-reported clinical history was the basis for cohort assignment. The sample taken for sequencing was PBMCs or T cells enriched from blood (not recorded which). The receptor was isolated from a woman in her twenties or thirties who had recovered from COVID-19. The chain couples TRBV5-5 to TRBJ2-7; 9 bases line up with TRBD1. The CDR3 sequence: CASSLQGASSYEQYF. CDR3 nucleotide sequence: TGTGCCAGCAGCCTACAGGGGGCAAGTTCCTACGAGCAGTACTTC.